This passage covers 24 T cell receptor beta chains from one sample sequenced in a study of regulatory and conventional T cells in RAG deficiency. This table comes from immunoSEQ multiplex PCR, and its TCRdb copy is limited to in-frame clones, with some not included. This table holds some 28,000 clones, just over 90% found once. Regulatory T cells were sorted from blood as CD4+ CD25-high CD127-low cells. This same sample was also taken into another study, of regulatory T cells. From that report: The primer mix had 52 TRBV and 13 TRBJ primers.

Source material: Tregs sorted from blood. The origin of the receptors is a human donor in good health.

This rearrangement joins TRBV7-8 to TRBJ2-3; D call uncertain. Trimming stripped 7 bases from V and 2 bases from J, with 13 bases between. Germline V gene data show CDR1 as SGHVS and CDR2 as FQNEAQ. This CDR3 comprises 14 residues. The CDR3 protein is CASTPVHFTDTQYF. As DNA, the CDR3 is TGTGCCAGCACCCCAGTACATTTCACAGATACGCAGTATTTT.

The chain couples TRBV27 to TRBJ1-6, with 7 bases that match TRBD1. This CDR3 has 19 amino acids. With V trimmed by 2 bases and J by 5 bases, 15 bases remained unmatched. Germline V CDR1 and CDR2: MNHEY, SMNVEV (reference sequence). The CDR3 DNA follows: TGTGCCAGCAGTTTAAAGCCAGGGGGGGTTTATTCGAATAATTCACCCCTCCACTTT. As protein: CASSLKPGGVYSNNSPLHF.

A few counts support this clone. The chain's CDR3 is CASSSDGVANYGYTF. DNA for the CDR3: TGCGCCAGCAGCTCCGACGGGGTTGCTAACTATGGCTACACCTTC. This rearrangement joins TRBV5-1 to TRBJ1-2; D remains ambiguous. The germline CDR1 and CDR2 sequences are SGHRS and YFSETQ. Trimming took off 3 bases at V and 0 bases at J, with 12 bases between the two ends. The CDR3 runs 15 residues.

This sequence joins TRBV7-2 and TRBJ1-1; possible D gene TRBD1, 6 bases. The ends were cut back, 1 base at V and 5 bases at J, with 23 bases in the middle. The germline CDR1 and CDR2 sequences are SGHTA and FQGNSA. CDR3 length: 18 residues. CDR3 sequence: CASSLEVGRGGRITEAFF. DNA for the CDR3: TGTGCCAGCAGCTTAGAGGTTGGGAGGGGGGGAAGGATTACTGAAGCTTTCTTT.

The rearrangement joins TRBV4-1 to TRBJ1-2; tentative D call: TRBD1 (6 bases). The V gene's germline CDR1 is MGHRA and CDR2 YSYEKL. Trimming took 1 base from V and 8 from J, leaving 23 bases between them. The CDR3 spans 17 residues. The CDR3 DNA follows: TGCGCCAGCAGCCAAGCCGGACAGTTTGGAGAACTAGACGGCTACACCTTC. It translates to CASSQAGQFGELDGYTF.

In regard to this clone: Relative to the germline gene, one junction end is altered; a read error may explain this. This chain joins TRBV7-7 and TRBJ2-7; no clear D gene. CDR1 is SSHAT, CDR2 FNYEAQ, per germline (reference sequence). The CDR3 is made up of 13 amino acids. Here the CDR3 reads CASSPRLAGEQYF. CDR3 sequence (DNA): TGTGCTAGCAGCCCGCGGCTCGCAGGCGAGCAGTACTTC.

V and J are TRBV28 and TRBJ2-7, with 8 bases identical to TRBD1. This CDR3 has 14 residues. The V gene end was trimmed by 6 bases and the J gene end by 10 bases; junction bases not matched to a gene: 14. Per the germline V gene, CDR1 is MDHEN and CDR2 is SYDVKM. Here the CDR3 DNA reads TGTGCCAGCAGATGGGGGGAGACAGGGGCTAGCCAGTACTTC. It yields the protein CASRWGETGASQYF.

The chain joins TRBV5-1 to TRBJ1-6; D is possibly TRBD1 (5 bases). The CDR3 spans 16 residues. Germline V gene sequence: CDR1 SGHRS, CDR2 YFSETQ. Trimming took 5 bases from V and 0 from J, leaving 12 bases between them. CDR3 residues: CASSKGTSSYNSPLHF. The CDR3, as DNA: TGCGCCAGCAGTAAAGGGACGAGCTCCTATAATTCACCCCTCCACTTT.

The chain employs TRBV7-9 and TRBJ2-1; D is perhaps TRBD2 (6 bases). Trimming took 4 bases from V and 7 from J, leaving 26 bases between them. CDR3 size: 18 residues. Germline V lookup: CDR1 SEHNR, CDR2 FQNEAQ (reference sequence). In DNA form, the CDR3 reads TGTGCCAGCAGCTCCCGACCCGGGAGCGGGCTTTTTAAAAATGAGCAGTTCTTC. Protein sequence: CASSSRPGSGLFKNEQFF.

The DNA of the CDR3 is TGTGCCAGCAGCTTAAGAATAGCGGGGGGGCAGGATACGCAGTATTTT. It is translated as CASSLRIAGGQDTQYF. This chain connects TRBV11-2 to TRBJ2-3, with TRBD2 matching 11 bases. Germline V CDR1 and CDR2: SGHAT, FQNNGV. The CDR3 is made up of 16 amino acids. The J segment lost 6 bases and the V segment lost 2 bases, leaving 7 bases of the junction unmatched.

V usage is TRBV9 and J usage is TRBJ2-1, with 16 bases lining up with TRBD2. The V gene end was trimmed by 4 bases and the J gene end by 0 bases; junction bases not matched to a gene: 4. CDR1 and CDR2 from the germline V gene are SGDLS and YYNGEE. The length of the CDR3 is 18 residues. The CDR3 nucleotides read TGTGCCAGCAGCCCGGGACTAGCGGGGGGGTTCTCCTACAATGAGCAGTTCTTC. Protein: CASSPGLAGGFSYNEQFF.

The CDR3 here is CASSVALTGGEETQYF. CDR3 DNA sequence: TGTGCCAGCAGCGTAGCTCTGACAGGGGGCGAAGAGACCCAGTACTTC. This rearrangement joins TRBV9 to TRBJ2-5; 10 nucleotides match TRBD1. The germline V gene encodes CDR1 SGDLS and CDR2 YYNGEE. J gave up 3 bases and V 0 bases, and 5 bases lay outside the gene matches. CDR3 length: 16 residues.

V and J are TRBV27 and TRBJ1-6, with 7 bases lining up with TRBD1. Looked up from germline, CDR1 is MNHEY and CDR2 is SMNVEV (reference sequence). The trim removed 2 bases at V and 5 bases at J, leaving 6 bases unmatched. The CDR3 covers 16 residues. DNA of the CDR3: TGTGCCAGCAGTTTAAGGCAGGGGGGGAATAATTCACCCCTCCACTTT. Translated, it gives CASSLRQGGNNSPLHF.

The chain combines TRBV29-1 with TRBJ1-4; D remains unclear. Germline-derived CDR1 and CDR2 are SQVTM and ANQGSEA. Trimming pared 7 bases from V and 4 bases from J, leaving 16 bases between. This CDR3 is 14 amino acids long. The chain's CDR3 is CSALELGDNEKLFF. CDR3 DNA: TGCAGCGCACTTGAATTGGGAGATAATGAAAAACTGTTTTTT.

The rearrangement uses TRBV18 and TRBJ1-2; D not certain. This CDR3 is built from 18 residues. Germline assignment: CDR1 KGHSH and CDR2 LQKENI. V was shortened by 3 bases and J by 0 bases, with 20 bases between the two germline ends. CDR3 DNA: TGTGCCAGCTCACCTGCACCCGGTCGTCCAGGAGCTAACTATGGCTACACCTTC. This translates into CASSPAPGRPGANYGYTF.

The chain is built from TRBV19 and TRBJ2-1, with a possible D match to TRBD1 (5 bases). V shed 2 bases and J shed 3 bases, with 11 bases lying between them. CDR3 length equals 15 residues. Germline CDR1 and CDR2: LNHDA and SQIVND (reference sequence). CDR3 amino acids: CASSILQGYYNEQFF. The DNA for the CDR3 is TGTGCCAGTAGTATACTTCAGGGTTACTACAATGAGCAGTTCTTC.

The chain recombines TRBV29-1 with TRBJ2-3; D is uncertain. The CDR3 runs to 14 residues. CDR1 is SQVTM, CDR2 ANQGSEA, per germline. V lost 6 bases to trimming and J lost 2 bases, with 15 bases between them. The CDR3 coding sequence is TGCAGCGTCACTGGATCCACGGCCACAGATACGCAGTATTTT. It codes for CSVTGSTATDTQYF.

The V and J genes are TRBV9 and TRBJ2-3; TRBD1 matches 7 bases. Germline V gene lookup returns CDR1 SGDLS and CDR2 YYNGEE. The J segment lost 0 bases and the V segment lost 1 base, leaving 8 bases of the junction unmatched. This CDR3 is built from 17 residues. This chain's CDR3 is CASSVRGRGSSTDTQYF. Here the CDR3 DNA reads TGTGCCAGCAGCGTACGAGGCAGGGGGTCTAGCACAGATACGCAGTATTTT.

The V call is TRBV9, the J call TRBJ1-6; 7 nucleotides match TRBD1. Unmatched junction bases numbered 6, after V lost 2 bases and J lost 4 bases. The V gene's germline CDR1 is SGDLS and CDR2 YYNGEE. There are 16 residues in the CDR3. The chain's CDR3 is CASSVGPGQYNSPLHF. The CDR3, as DNA: TGTGCCAGCAGCGTCGGACCGGGACAGTATAATTCACCCCTCCACTTT.

The table lists this clone with a few counts. V is TRBV11-2 and J is TRBJ1-3; D unresolved. The V end lost 5 bases, the J end lost 5 bases, and 7 bases lay between the germline ends. Looked up from germline, CDR1 is SGHAT and CDR2 is FQNNGV. This CDR3 has 12 amino acids. CDR3 protein: CASSVSRNTIYF. CDR3 DNA: TGTGCCAGCAGCGTTAGTAGAAACACCATATATTTT.

The rearrangement links TRBV9 to TRBJ2-5; the match to TRBD2 covers 9 bases. The trim removed 0 bases at V and 1 base at J, leaving 4 bases unmatched. This CDR3 contains 16 residues. Germline V gene lookup returns CDR1 SGDLS and CDR2 YYNGEE. As DNA, the CDR3 is TGTGCCAGCAGCGTAGGTAATAGCGGGGGCCAAGAGACCCAGTACTTC. It yields the protein CASSVGNSGGQETQYF. Full variable domain (rest looked up from reference TRBV9 and TRBJ2-5): DSGVTQTPKHLITATGQRVTLRCSPRSGDLSVYWYQQSLDQGLQFLIQYYNGEERAKGNILERFSAQQFPDLHSELNLSSLELGDSALYFCASSVGNSGGQETQYFGPGTRLLVL.

The chain combines TRBV7-2 with TRBJ1-1; TRBD1 aligns across 8 bases. Germline V gene lookup returns CDR1 SGHTA and CDR2 FQGNSA. There are 15 residues in the CDR3. V was clipped by 5 bases and J by 4 bases; unmatched bases: 9. Here the CDR3 DNA reads TGTGCCAGCAGCCGAAGACAGGGGATAAGCACTGAAGCTTTCTTT. Its translation: CASSRRQGISTEAFF.

This sequence joins TRBV9 and TRBJ2-7, with a tentative D call TRBD1 (6 bases). Germline loops: CDR1 SGDLS, CDR2 YYNGEE. Trimming left V 0 bases short and J 3 bases short, with 13 bases between. The CDR3 is 15 amino acids. The chain's CDR3 is CASSVASRGIYEQYF. CDR3 DNA sequence: TGTGCCAGCAGCGTAGCGTCCAGGGGTATCTACGAGCAGTACTTC.

The table lists this clone with a count of one. The chain recombines TRBV5-8 with TRBJ1-6; D perhaps matches TRBD1 (5 bases). Germline CDR1 and CDR2: SGHTS and YDEGEE. The ends were cut back, 6 bases at V and 7 bases at J, with 14 bases in the middle. The CDR3 sequence is 14 residues long. Written as DNA, the CDR3 is TGTGCCAGCACCTACCGGGGCAGGAATTCACCCCTCCACTTT. Translated, it gives CASTYRGRNSPLHF.